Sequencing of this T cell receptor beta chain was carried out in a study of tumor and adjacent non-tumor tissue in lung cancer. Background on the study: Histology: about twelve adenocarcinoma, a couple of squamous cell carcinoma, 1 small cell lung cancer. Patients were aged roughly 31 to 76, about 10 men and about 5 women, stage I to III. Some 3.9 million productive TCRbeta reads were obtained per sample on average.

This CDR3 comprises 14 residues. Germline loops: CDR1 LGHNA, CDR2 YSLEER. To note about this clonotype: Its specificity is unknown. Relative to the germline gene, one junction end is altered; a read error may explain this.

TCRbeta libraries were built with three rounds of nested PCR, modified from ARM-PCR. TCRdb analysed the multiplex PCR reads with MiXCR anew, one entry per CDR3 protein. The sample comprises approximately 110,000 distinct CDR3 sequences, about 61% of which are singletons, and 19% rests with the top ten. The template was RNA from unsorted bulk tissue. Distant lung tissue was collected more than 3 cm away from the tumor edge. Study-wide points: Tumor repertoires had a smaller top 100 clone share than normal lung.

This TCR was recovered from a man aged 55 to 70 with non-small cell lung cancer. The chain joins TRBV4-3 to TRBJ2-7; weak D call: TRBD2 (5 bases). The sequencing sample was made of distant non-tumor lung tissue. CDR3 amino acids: CASSQGPRDYEQYF. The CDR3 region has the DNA TGCGCCAGCAGCCAAGGACCCAGAGACTACGAGCAGTATTTC.